These T cell receptor beta chains were read from a single sample in a study of blood T cell repertoires in COVID-19. Repertoires were generated with immunoSEQ multiplex PCR, while TCRdb's copy carries only in-frame clones and drops some. The table records around 100,000 clones, around 85% of them present only once. The sequencing sample was made of peripheral blood. The receptors originated from a woman in her 70s with active or convalescent COVID-19. The CDR3 runs from the conserved cysteine through the conserved F or W. Expanded clones are given a class, and other clones once, few, many or no size at all.

v_call: TRBV2
j_call: TRBJ1-1
cdr3_length: 12
clone_size: once
cdr3_aa: CASLEINTEAFF

v_call: TRBV18
j_call: TRBJ1-5
cdr3_length: 12
clone_size: -
cdr3_aa: CASSPPDQPQHF

v_call: TRBV3-1/TRBV3-2
j_call: TRBJ2-3
cdr3_length: 14
clone_size: once
cdr3_aa: CASSQTSGTDTQYF

v_call: TRBV5-6
j_call: TRBJ1-3
cdr3_length: 11
clone_size: -
cdr3_aa: CAAHRGNTIYF

v_call: TRBV19
j_call: TRBJ1-6
cdr3_length: 14
clone_size: -
cdr3_aa: CASRGGGVNSPLHF

v_call: TRBV6-4
j_call: TRBJ1-2
cdr3_length: 14
clone_size: few
cdr3_aa: CASKPGQGGEGYTF

v_call: TRBV3-1/TRBV3-2
j_call: TRBJ2-1
cdr3_length: 13
clone_size: -
cdr3_aa: CASGVRGIYEQFF

v_call: TRBV28
j_call: TRBJ2-7
cdr3_length: 17
clone_size: -
cdr3_aa: CASSIKTGMKLNYEQYF

v_call: TRBV14
j_call: TRBJ2-2
cdr3_length: 16
clone_size: -
cdr3_aa: CASSRETGYYTGELFF

v_call: TRBV4-2
j_call: TRBJ1-6
cdr3_length: 15
clone_size: few
cdr3_aa: CASSQEPGGRSPLHF

v_call: TRBV2
j_call: TRBJ1-1
cdr3_length: 12
clone_size: -
cdr3_aa: CASMLGQGYVFF

v_call: TRBV28
j_call: TRBJ2-3
cdr3_length: 15
clone_size: -
cdr3_aa: CASSFLAGDRDTQYF

v_call: TRBV4-3
j_call: TRBJ1-2
cdr3_length: 14
clone_size: -
cdr3_aa: CASSQDRRPDGYTF

v_call: TRBV2
j_call: TRBJ1-5
cdr3_length: 14
clone_size: -
cdr3_aa: CASSRQTSNQPQHF

v_call: TRBV19
j_call: TRBJ2-5
cdr3_length: 13
clone_size: few
cdr3_aa: CASMTSGGETQYF

v_call: TRBV7-2
j_call: TRBJ1-1
cdr3_length: 16
clone_size: -
cdr3_aa: CASSLPHRSMNTEAFF

v_call: TRBV9
j_call: TRBJ2-3
cdr3_length: 15
clone_size: -
cdr3_aa: CASSTTSGRTDTQYF

v_call: TRBV28
j_call: TRBJ2-3
cdr3_length: 15
clone_size: -
cdr3_aa: CASGSRQSSTDTQYF

v_call: TRBV11-2
j_call: TRBJ2-7
cdr3_length: 15
clone_size: -
cdr3_aa: CASSLQEGLSYEQYF

v_call: TRBV3-1/TRBV3-2
j_call: TRBJ2-5
cdr3_length: 16
clone_size: -
cdr3_aa: CASSRRTSGTQETQYF

v_call: TRBV4-3
j_call: TRBJ2-3
cdr3_length: 16
clone_size: -
cdr3_aa: CASSQDATSGGYTQYF

v_call: TRBV30
j_call: TRBJ1-6
cdr3_length: 14
clone_size: few
cdr3_aa: CALRHSSYNSPLHF

v_call: TRBV7-9
j_call: TRBJ2-5
cdr3_length: 14
clone_size: once
cdr3_aa: CASSSTGGGETQYF

v_call: TRBV5-4
j_call: TRBJ2-1
cdr3_length: 16
clone_size: -
cdr3_aa: CASKTDGLAAYNEQFF

v_call: TRBV28
j_call: TRBJ1-6
cdr3_length: 13
clone_size: -
cdr3_aa: CASRQGARGHFHF

v_call: TRBV3-1/TRBV3-2
j_call: TRBJ2-7
cdr3_length: 15
clone_size: -
cdr3_aa: CASSQVRTGKNEQYF

v_call: TRBV28
j_call: TRBJ2-2
cdr3_length: 12
clone_size: -
cdr3_aa: CASSSQYGELFF

v_call: TRBV6-2/TRBV6-3
j_call: TRBJ2-7
cdr3_length: 16
clone_size: -
cdr3_aa: CASSYSRLALSYEQYF

v_call: TRBV3-1/TRBV3-2
j_call: TRBJ1-2
cdr3_length: 14
clone_size: -
cdr3_aa: CASSLTTGKAGYTF

v_call: TRBV2
j_call: TRBJ1-2
cdr3_length: 14
clone_size: -
cdr3_aa: CASSGQAADYGYTF

v_call: TRBV3-1/TRBV3-2
j_call: TRBJ2-3
cdr3_length: 17
clone_size: -
cdr3_aa: CASSQVFASGPTDTQYF

v_call: TRBV6-6
j_call: TRBJ2-3
cdr3_length: 15
clone_size: -
cdr3_aa: CASSDNSGGTDTQYF

v_call: TRBV12-5
j_call: TRBJ1-3
cdr3_length: 14
clone_size: -
cdr3_aa: CASSPGFTGNTIYF

v_call: TRBV6-5
j_call: TRBJ2-7
cdr3_length: 14
clone_size: -
cdr3_aa: CASTQTGGKNEQYF

v_call: TRBV28
j_call: TRBJ1-5
cdr3_length: 13
clone_size: -
cdr3_aa: CASNSGVNQPQHF

v_call: TRBV28
j_call: TRBJ1-5
cdr3_length: 12
clone_size: few
cdr3_aa: CASSLSAQPQHF

v_call: TRBV12-5
j_call: TRBJ2-5
cdr3_length: 11
clone_size: -
cdr3_aa: CASGLRETQYF

v_call: TRBV11-2
j_call: TRBJ2-7
cdr3_length: 13
clone_size: -
cdr3_aa: CASSLEPLAGVYF

v_call: TRBV4-2
j_call: TRBJ1-2
cdr3_length: 11
clone_size: few
cdr3_aa: CASSAGSGYTF

v_call: TRBV6-5
j_call: TRBJ2-7
cdr3_length: 15
clone_size: few
cdr3_aa: CASSYGWDRVYEQYF

v_call: TRBV2
j_call: TRBJ1-5
cdr3_length: 15
clone_size: few
cdr3_aa: CASRIGQTGNQPQHF

v_call: TRBV29-1
j_call: TRBJ2-7
cdr3_length: 14
clone_size: -
cdr3_aa: CSVRGGKGSYEQYF

v_call: TRBV29-1
j_call: TRBJ2-1
cdr3_length: 15
clone_size: -
cdr3_aa: CSVEDPSGAYNEQFF

v_call: TRBV28
j_call: TRBJ1-6
cdr3_length: 12
clone_size: once
cdr3_aa: CAGGERNSPLHF

v_call: TRBV5-1
j_call: TRBJ2-1
cdr3_length: 15
clone_size: -
cdr3_aa: CASSVGQGNFNEQFF

v_call: TRBV7-2
j_call: TRBJ2-3
cdr3_length: 15
clone_size: -
cdr3_aa: CASSLAGPSTDTQYF

v_call: TRBV11-3
j_call: TRBJ2-6
cdr3_length: 15
clone_size: once
cdr3_aa: CASSLRSSGANVLTF

v_call: TRBV5-4
j_call: TRBJ2-5
cdr3_length: 15
clone_size: -
cdr3_aa: CASSLGASLQETQYF

v_call: TRBV3-1/TRBV3-2
j_call: TRBJ1-4
cdr3_length: 14
clone_size: -
cdr3_aa: CASSQDQGGEKLFF

v_call: TRBV7-2
j_call: TRBJ2-7
cdr3_length: 15
clone_size: -
cdr3_aa: CASSLTSGRGHEQYF

v_call: TRBV27
j_call: TRBJ2-1
cdr3_length: 15
clone_size: -
cdr3_aa: CASSSSGGSYNEQFF

v_call: TRBV14
j_call: TRBJ2-5
cdr3_length: 17
clone_size: -
cdr3_aa: CASSQVGTQPYQETQYF

v_call: TRBV18
j_call: TRBJ2-1
cdr3_length: 16
clone_size: -
cdr3_aa: CASSPNGAGGPDEQFF